The entry below gives a single T cell receptor beta chain sequence along with its context. The clone's antigen remains unknown. Per-base qualities were not stored, and no clone one base away is much larger. The instrument given in TCRdb is Illumina NovaSeq 6000. cDNA libraries for TCRalpha and TCRbeta were prepared by 5'RACE using constant-segment primers, with sample barcodes and unique molecular identifiers added. Trizol reagent was used to extract RNA from every sample. Amplification of the libraries took two PCR steps, and the second step added a second sample barcode plus Illumina TruSeq adapters. Sequencing of the libraries was done on an Illumina NovaSeq, producing 2 x 150 bp paired-end reads. As for the authors' bioinformatics: Demultiplexing of reads and collapsing into UMI-guided consensus sequences were performed with migec v1.2.7. Using mixcr v2.1.11, UMI consensuses were aligned to TRA and TRB V and J templates and then assembled into clonotypes. A clonotype was counted as expanded or contracted only if both edgeR and NoisET called the change significant, with noise models trained on biological replicates. For edgeR calls, a false discovery rate-adjusted p below 0.01 and a log2 fold-change threshold of 1 were applied. As an exploratory analysis of dynamics, PCA with hierarchical clustering was applied to max-normalized trajectories of the 1000 most abundant clonotypes. The CD4 or CD8 phenotype of responding clones was assigned using the separately sequenced CD4+ and CD8+ repertoires. TCRdb's own reprocessing of the public reads used fastp at Q25 and MiXCR and kept productive beta chains. Each CDR3 protein gets just one entry, which takes the most common genes and DNA from the rows behind it. These V and J calls originate from TCRdb's pipeline instead of the authors' own analysis. The sample records just over 50,000 distinct CDR3 sequences, approximately 9.1% of which are singletons. The ten largest clonotypes hold approximately 10% of the sample.

This entry is derived from a study of T-cell memory formation after mild COVID-19 (dated by TCRdb to the early 2020s). Looking at the study overall: TCR sequence clusters from the two donors were found to be largely donor specific. In a couple of donors, T-cell clones that expanded and contracted after mild COVID-19 were followed by sequencing TCRalpha and TCRbeta repertoires longitudinally. The cohort comprised two young, previously healthy adult volunteers, one female and one male.

Ficoll-Paque density gradient centrifugation was used to isolate PBMCs. Overall results and qualifications from the work: Contracting CD4+ clones turned up mainly in the CM and EM memory subsets, whereas EMRA was where CD8+ clones were enriched. Only two mild cases were covered by the study, and larger cohorts that include severe cases with pre-infection samples were considered necessary. SARS-CoV-2 specificity was not confirmed for the second-wave clones peaking on day 37. Some responding clones were found in pre-infection memory, which suggests that pre-existing cross-reactive memory T cells took part in the SARS-CoV-2 response. From day 15 to 85, contracting clones showed balanced CD4/CD8 phenotypes, whereas a second wave of clones that expanded from day 15 to 37 leaned towards CD4+.

The CDR3 spans 13 residues, from the cysteine through the phenylalanine. CDR3 DNA only is kept here, 39 bases in frame from base 1. CDR1 and CDR2, looked up from the germline V gene (reference sequence), are DFQATT and SNEGSKA. At the junction V is shortened by 3 bases and J by 0 bases, with 8 bases in between. This clonotype was sampled from an adult woman who had mild COVID-19 (a few samples of this study predate the infection). The sample titles of this study are shuffled in the database, so cell type and time point are left out; the donor was told from shared clones. Recombination joined TRBV20-1 with TRBJ1-1, with the D segment identity uncertain. The sequencing input was PBMCs or a T cell subset sorted from them (not recorded which). The CDR3 region: CSASQHMNTEAFF. The sequence in DNA is TGCAGTGCTAGTCAGCACATGAACACTGAAGCTTTCTTT.